A single sample is the source of the 15 T cell receptor beta chains below, sequenced in a study of cytomegalovirus exposure and HLA in healthy donors. A multiplex PCR was run with 60 Vbeta primers and 13 Jbeta primers. TCRdb's copy holds only in-frame clones and misses some; the assay was immunoSEQ multiplex PCR. Found here are about 110,000 clones, 82% of them singletons; the top ten hold about 1.6%. The sequenced material came from PBMCs. The receptor set was obtained from a middle-aged man in good health and CMV-seronegative.

This chain links TRBV29-1 with TRBJ1-2; possibly TRBD1 for D (5 bases). The CDR3 is 11 amino acids. In germline, CDR1 is SQVTM, CDR2 ANQGSEA. V lost 4 bases to trimming and J lost 7 bases, with 10 bases between them. The CDR3 DNA follows: TGCAGCGTTGTTTCAGGGTCTGGCTACACCTTC. This encodes CSVVSGSGYTF.

This sequence joins TRBV15 and TRBJ2-1; 9 nucleotides align to TRBD2. The CDR3 is 16 residues long. V was clipped by 5 bases and J by 4 bases; unmatched bases: 9. Germline CDR1 and CDR2: LNHNV and YYDKDF (reference sequence). In DNA form, the CDR3 reads TGTGCCACCAGCGACCCGACGCGGGGGGGATACAATGAGCAGTTCTTC. This sequence encodes CATSDPTRGGYNEQFF.

The J gene is TRBJ2-7, the V gene TRBV9, with 10 bases aligning to TRBD2. After removal of 0 bases from V and 2 bases from J, the junction contained 2 bases not matched to a gene. Germline CDR1 and CDR2: SGDLS and YYNGEE. This CDR3 spans 15 amino acids. CDR3 coding DNA: TGTGCCAGCAGCGTAGGGACTAGCGGAGCCTACGAGCAGTACTTC. The encoded protein is CASSVGTSGAYEQYF.

This clone was counted a single time. This chain uses TRBV10-3 with TRBJ1-5, with D unclear. The V and J ends lost 6 bases and 5 bases respectively, with 11 bases between them. CDR1 is ENHRY and CDR2 is SYGVKD in the germline V gene. This CDR3 has 13 residues. The CDR3: CAISYDGDQPQHF. CDR3 DNA: TGTGCCATCAGCTACGACGGGGATCAGCCCCAGCATTTT.

The CDR3 region is CASSFGQRAPEAFF. The CDR3, as DNA: TGTGCCAGCAGCTTCGGCCAGCGGGCTCCTGAAGCTTTCTTT. The chain recombines TRBV7-9 with TRBJ1-1, with D unclear. This CDR3 is 14 amino acids long. Trimming pared 3 bases from V and 6 bases from J, leaving 14 bases between. Germline V lookup: CDR1 SEHNR, CDR2 FQNEAQ (reference sequence). Full variable domain (rest looked up from reference TRBV7-9 and TRBJ1-1): DTGVSQNPRHKITKRGQNVTFRCDPISEHNRLYWYRQTLGQGPEFLTYFQNEAQLEKSRLLSDRFSAERPKGSFSTLEIQRTEQGDSAMYLCASSFGQRAPEAFFGQGTRLTVV.

The chain couples TRBV30 to TRBJ1-2, with 7 bases aligning to TRBD1. Germline-derived CDR1 and CDR2 are GTSNPN and SVGIG (reference sequence). V was clipped by 1 base and J by 8 bases; unmatched bases: 10. The length of the CDR3 is 14 residues. CDR3 residues: CAWSAGTGVIGYTF. CDR3 coding DNA: TGTGCCTGGAGTGCTGGAACAGGGGTTATAGGCTACACCTTC.

The CDR3 loop is CAISESQGTYEQYF. CDR3 bases: TGTGCCATCAGTGAGTCGCAGGGAACCTACGAGCAGTACTTC. The chain employs TRBV10-3 and TRBJ2-5; D is possibly TRBD1 (5 bases). The J call may be mistaken, given a closer DNA end match to TRBJ2-7. From germline, CDR1 is ENHRY and CDR2 SYGVKD. There are 14 residues in the CDR3.

The genes are TRBV5-4 and TRBJ2-5; D not certain. The CDR3 is made up of 14 amino acids. CDR1 and CDR2 from the germline V gene are SGHNT and YYREEE (reference sequence). Trimming shortened V by 4 bases and J by 4 bases, and 14 bases separated the two germline ends. DNA of the CDR3: TGTGCCAGCAGCAACGACCTTCTAGGAGAGACCCAGTACTTC. This encodes CASSNDLLGETQYF.

V and J are TRBV5-6 and TRBJ1-1, with D maybe TRBD1 (5 bases). The CDR3 has 14 residues. Deletions cut 3 bases from V and 4 bases from J, with 13 bases between. Germline V gene sequence: CDR1 SGHDT, CDR2 YYEEEE. The CDR3 sequence: CASSWRDEGTEAFF. For the CDR3, the DNA is TGTGCCAGCAGCTGGCGGGACGAGGGCACTGAAGCTTTCTTT. Based on the CDR3 plus reference TRBV5-6 and TRBJ1-1, the full variable domain is DAGVTQSPTHLIKTRGQQVTLRCSPKSGHDTVSWYQQALGQGPQFIFQYYEEEERQRGNFPDRFSGHQFPNYSSELNVNALLLGDSALYLCASSWRDEGTEAFFGQGTRLTVV.

This clone was found once. V is TRBV5-4 and J is TRBJ1-1; TRBD1 matches at 9 bases. From germline, CDR1 is SGHNT and CDR2 YYREEE (reference sequence). There are 14 residues in the CDR3. The V segment lost 2 bases and the J segment 7 bases; nucleotides outside the gene matches: 6. CDR3 sequence: CASSLKTGGNEAFF. The CDR3 nucleotides read TGTGCCAGCAGCTTAAAGACAGGGGGGAATGAAGCTTTCTTT.

The chain links TRBV6-4 to TRBJ1-1; D is unclear. The V gene's germline CDR1 is MRHNA and CDR2 SNTAGT. The CDR3 runs 13 residues. V lost 5 bases and J 5 bases, leaving 12 bases between the germline ends. The CDR3 spells CASSSVSGTEAFF. The CDR3 coding sequence is TGTGCCAGCAGTTCTGTGTCAGGTACTGAAGCTTTCTTT.

This clone was seen once. The chain employs TRBV6-1 and TRBJ2-7; 8 bases match TRBD1. Germline V CDR1 and CDR2: MNHNS, SASEGT. CDR3 length: 15 residues. Trimming cost V 7 bases and J 2 bases; bases outside gene matches: 10. In DNA form, the CDR3 reads TGTGCCAGCAATAAATTTGACAGGGGAACCTACGAGCAGTACGTC. Its protein is CASNKFDRGTYEQYV.

This sequence joins TRBV5-4 and TRBJ2-3, with TRBD2 as a possible D gene (6 bases). From germline, CDR1 is SGHNT and CDR2 YYREEE (reference sequence). This CDR3 comprises 17 residues. The germline V and J ends were trimmed by 4 bases and 2 bases, with 20 bases remaining between them. CDR3 coding DNA: TGTGCCAGCAGCGTACGGGGGAGAGGTCCCTTCACAGATACGCAGTATTTT. Translation: CASSVRGRGPFTDTQYF.

A word on this clone: At the DNA level, this CDR3 is encoded by other sequences in the same sample as well. The V gene is TRBV25-1, the J gene TRBJ2-3; a possible D gene is TRBD1 (6 bases). Per germline, CDR1 MGHDK and CDR2 SYGVNS. The CDR3 has 16 amino acids. Trimming cost V 3 bases and J 0 bases, with 13 bases left between them. CDR3 in DNA: TGTGCCAGCAGTGATCCCACAGGGCCAAGCACAGATACGCAGTATTTT. Translation gives CASSDPTGPSTDTQYF.

The J gene is TRBJ2-7, the V gene TRBV12-5; perhaps TRBD1 as D (6 bases). The CDR3 runs to 15 residues. Germline V gives CDR1 LGHNT, CDR2 FRNRAP. Trimming took 6 bases from V and 1 from J, leaving 16 bases between them. As DNA, the CDR3 is TGTGCTAGTGGCCCTTCTCGGACAGCTTCCTACGAGCAGTACTTC. Protein product: CASGPSRTASYEQYF.